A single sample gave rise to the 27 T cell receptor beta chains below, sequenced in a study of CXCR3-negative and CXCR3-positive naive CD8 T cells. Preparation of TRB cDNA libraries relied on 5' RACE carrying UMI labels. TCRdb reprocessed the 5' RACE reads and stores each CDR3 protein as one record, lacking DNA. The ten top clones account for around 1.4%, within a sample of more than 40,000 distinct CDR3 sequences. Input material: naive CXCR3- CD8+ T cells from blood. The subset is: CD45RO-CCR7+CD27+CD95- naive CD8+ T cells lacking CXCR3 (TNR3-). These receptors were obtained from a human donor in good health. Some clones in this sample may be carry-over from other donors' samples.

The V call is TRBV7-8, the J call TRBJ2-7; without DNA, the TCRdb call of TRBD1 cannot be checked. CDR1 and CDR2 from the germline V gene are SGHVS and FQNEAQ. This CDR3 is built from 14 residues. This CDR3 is CASSLAGGPNEQYF. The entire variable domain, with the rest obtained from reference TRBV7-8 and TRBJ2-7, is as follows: GAGVSQSPRYKVAKRGQDVALRCDPISGHVSLFWYQQALGQGPEFLTYFQNEAQLDKSGLPSDRFFAERPEGSVSTLKIQRTQQEDSAVYLCASSLAGGPNEQYFGPGTRLTVT.

CDR3 sequence: CSGRNLTGELFF. The chain couples TRBV29-1 to TRBJ2-2. There are 12 residues in the CDR3. In germline, CDR1 is SQVTM, CDR2 ANQGSEA.

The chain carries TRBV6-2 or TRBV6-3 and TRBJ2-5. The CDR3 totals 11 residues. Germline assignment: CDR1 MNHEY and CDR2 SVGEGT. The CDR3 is CASSLQETQYF.

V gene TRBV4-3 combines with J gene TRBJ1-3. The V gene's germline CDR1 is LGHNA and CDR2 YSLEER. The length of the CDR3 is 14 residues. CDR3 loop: CASSPSAFLNTIYF.

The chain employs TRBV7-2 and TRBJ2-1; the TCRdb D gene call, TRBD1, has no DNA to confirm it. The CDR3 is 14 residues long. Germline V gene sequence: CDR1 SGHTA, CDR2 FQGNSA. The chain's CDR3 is CASSSTGNGDEQFF.

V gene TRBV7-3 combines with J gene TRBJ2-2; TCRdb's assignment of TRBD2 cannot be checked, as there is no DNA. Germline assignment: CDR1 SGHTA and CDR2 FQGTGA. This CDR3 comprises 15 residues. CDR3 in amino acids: CASSLTGGVGGELFF.

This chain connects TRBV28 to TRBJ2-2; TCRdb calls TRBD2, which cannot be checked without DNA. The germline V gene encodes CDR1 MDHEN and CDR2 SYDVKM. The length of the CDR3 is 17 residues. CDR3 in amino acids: CASSLPSGERHTGELFF.

This CDR3 reads CASSQDGTGDTPAPPSGANVLTF. V is TRBV4-3 and J is TRBJ2-6; the D call of TRBD1 rests on TCRdb alone, since no DNA is present to check it. This CDR3 region has 23 residues. The germline CDR1 and CDR2 sequences are LGHNA and YSLEER.

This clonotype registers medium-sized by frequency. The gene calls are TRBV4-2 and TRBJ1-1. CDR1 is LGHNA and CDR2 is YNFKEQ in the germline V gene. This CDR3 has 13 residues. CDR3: CASSQGQETEAFF.

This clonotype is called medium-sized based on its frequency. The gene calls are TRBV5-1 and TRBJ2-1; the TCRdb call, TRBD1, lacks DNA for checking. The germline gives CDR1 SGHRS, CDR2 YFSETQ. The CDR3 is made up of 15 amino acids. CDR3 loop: CASSSPRGSYNEQFF.

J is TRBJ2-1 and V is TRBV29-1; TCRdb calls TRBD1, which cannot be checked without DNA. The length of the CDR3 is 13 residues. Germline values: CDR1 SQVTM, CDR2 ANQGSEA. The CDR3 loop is CSVPLTVYNEQFF.

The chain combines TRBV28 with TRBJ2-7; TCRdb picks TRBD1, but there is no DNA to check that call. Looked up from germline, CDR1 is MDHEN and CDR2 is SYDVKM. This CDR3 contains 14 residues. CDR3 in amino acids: CASSDPGGAYEQYF.

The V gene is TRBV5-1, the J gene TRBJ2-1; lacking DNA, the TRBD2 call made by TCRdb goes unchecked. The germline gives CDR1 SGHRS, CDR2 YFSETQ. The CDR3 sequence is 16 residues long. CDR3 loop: CASSPGGLAAYNEQFF. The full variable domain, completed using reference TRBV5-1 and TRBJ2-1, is KAGVTQTPRYLIKTRGQQVTLSCSPISGHRSVSWYQQTPGQGLQFLFEYFSETQRNKGNFPGRFSGRQFSNSRSEMNVSTLELGDSALYLCASSPGGLAAYNEQFFGPGTRLTVL.

This CDR3 reads CASSYDWTGNQPQHF. V usage is TRBV6-2 or TRBV6-3 and J usage is TRBJ1-5; TCRdb gives TRBD1 as the D gene, but with no DNA this cannot be confirmed. Germline V gene sequence: CDR1 MNHEY, CDR2 SVGEGT. The CDR3 spans 15 residues.

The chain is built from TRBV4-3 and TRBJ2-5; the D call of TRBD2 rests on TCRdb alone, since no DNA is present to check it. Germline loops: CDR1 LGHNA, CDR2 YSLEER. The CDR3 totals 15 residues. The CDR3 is CASSQERGGQETQYF.

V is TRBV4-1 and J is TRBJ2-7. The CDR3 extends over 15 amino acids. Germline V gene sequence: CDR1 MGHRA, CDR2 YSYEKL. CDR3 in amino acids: CASSQAAGGPYEQYF.

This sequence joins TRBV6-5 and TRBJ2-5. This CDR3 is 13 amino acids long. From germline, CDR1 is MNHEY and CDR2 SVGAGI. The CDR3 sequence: CASSYSEQETQYF.

The CDR3 is CSVRADRDHGYTF. The chain carries TRBV29-1 and TRBJ1-2; TCRdb indicates TRBD1, and absent DNA this call remains unverified. Germline V gives CDR1 SQVTM, CDR2 ANQGSEA. The CDR3 has 13 amino acids.

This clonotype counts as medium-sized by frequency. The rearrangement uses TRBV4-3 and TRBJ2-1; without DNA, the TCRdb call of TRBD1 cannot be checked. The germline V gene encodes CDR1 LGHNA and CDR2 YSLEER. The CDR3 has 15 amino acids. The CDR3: CASSQDSGASGEQFF.

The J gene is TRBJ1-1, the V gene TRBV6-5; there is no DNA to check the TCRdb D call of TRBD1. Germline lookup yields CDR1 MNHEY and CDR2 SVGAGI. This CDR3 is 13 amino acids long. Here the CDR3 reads CASSTTGDTEAFF.

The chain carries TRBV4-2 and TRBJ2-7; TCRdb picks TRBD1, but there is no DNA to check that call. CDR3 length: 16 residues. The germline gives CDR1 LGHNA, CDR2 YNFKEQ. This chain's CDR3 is CASSQVPQVPFYEQYF.

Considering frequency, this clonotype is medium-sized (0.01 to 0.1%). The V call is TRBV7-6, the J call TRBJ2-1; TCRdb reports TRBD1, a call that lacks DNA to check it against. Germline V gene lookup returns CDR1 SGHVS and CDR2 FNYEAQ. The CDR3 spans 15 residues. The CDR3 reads CASSVGTELFNEQFF.

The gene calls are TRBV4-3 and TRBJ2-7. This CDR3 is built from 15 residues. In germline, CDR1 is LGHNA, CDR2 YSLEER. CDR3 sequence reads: CASSQVRGQFYEQYF.

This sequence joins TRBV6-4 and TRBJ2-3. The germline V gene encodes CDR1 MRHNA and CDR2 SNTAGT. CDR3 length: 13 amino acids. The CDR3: CASSSSSTDTQYF.

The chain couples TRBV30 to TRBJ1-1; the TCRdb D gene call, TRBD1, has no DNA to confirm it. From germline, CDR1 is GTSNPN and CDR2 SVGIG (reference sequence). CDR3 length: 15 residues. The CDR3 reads CAWSILGGSNTEAFF.

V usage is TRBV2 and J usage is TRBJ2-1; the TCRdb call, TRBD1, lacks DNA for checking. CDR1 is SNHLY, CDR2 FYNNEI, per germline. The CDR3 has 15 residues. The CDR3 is CATYPEGGGHNEQFF.

The CDR3 spells CSVIGGLEAFF. V and J are TRBV29-1 and TRBJ1-1; absent DNA, TCRdb's TRBD1 call cannot be checked. The CDR3 totals 11 residues. Germline loops: CDR1 SQVTM, CDR2 ANQGSEA.